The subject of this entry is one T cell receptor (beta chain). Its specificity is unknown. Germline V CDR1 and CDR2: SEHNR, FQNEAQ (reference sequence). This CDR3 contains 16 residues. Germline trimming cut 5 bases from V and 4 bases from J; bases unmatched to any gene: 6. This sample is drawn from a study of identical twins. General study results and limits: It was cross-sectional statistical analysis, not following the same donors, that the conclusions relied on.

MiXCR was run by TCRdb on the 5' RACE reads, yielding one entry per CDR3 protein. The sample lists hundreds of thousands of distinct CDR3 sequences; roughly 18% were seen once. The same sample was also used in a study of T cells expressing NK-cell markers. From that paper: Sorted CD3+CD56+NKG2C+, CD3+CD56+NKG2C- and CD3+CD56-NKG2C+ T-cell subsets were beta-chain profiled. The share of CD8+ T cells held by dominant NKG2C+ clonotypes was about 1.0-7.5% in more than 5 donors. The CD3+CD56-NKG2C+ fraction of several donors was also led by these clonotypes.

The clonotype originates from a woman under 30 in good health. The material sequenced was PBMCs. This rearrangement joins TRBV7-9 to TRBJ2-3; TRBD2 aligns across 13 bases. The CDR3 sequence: CASSPTSGGGADTQYF. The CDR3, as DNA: TGTGCCAGCAGCCCCACTAGCGGGGGGGGCGCAGATACGCAGTATTTT.